A single sample gave rise to the 23 T cell receptor beta chains below, sequenced in a study of CD8 T cells in ankylosing spondylitis. MiXCR, run by TCRdb on the 5' RACE reads, gives a single entry per CDR3 protein. Of fewer than 200,000 distinct CDR3 sequences listed, about 17% are singletons. Sequencing was carried out using blood, either unsorted or a sorted T cell fraction (not recorded which). These TCRs come from a male donor with ankylosing spondylitis or in good health (not recorded which).

In its sample, this clonotype was seen many times. This chain links TRBV12-3 or TRBV12-4 with TRBJ1-1, with 8 bases fitting TRBD1. J was trimmed by 4 bases and V by 10 bases; bases with no gene match: 8. CDR3 size: 13 residues. In nucleotides, the CDR3 is TGTGCCATCGGCAGGGGGCTCGGCACTGAAGCTTTCTTT. Translation gives CAIGRGLGTEAFF.

This clonotype appeared many times. The J gene is TRBJ1-4, the V gene TRBV20-1; tentatively, D is TRBD1 (5 bases). Germline CDR1 DFQATT, CDR2 SNEGSKA (reference sequence). Trimming cost V 3 bases and J 8 bases, with 16 bases left between them. The CDR3 extends over 14 amino acids. Here the CDR3 reads CSASVSRVDEKLFF. The CDR3 bases are TGCAGTGCTAGTGTTAGCAGGGTTGACGAAAAACTGTTTTTT.

This clonotype was counted ten times or more. The gene calls are TRBV5-1 and TRBJ1-6; D not resolved. Germline CDR1 SGHRS, CDR2 YFSETQ. V lost 2 bases and J lost 5, with 5 bases in between. The length of the CDR3 is 13 residues. The CDR3 sequence: CASSFLDNSPLHF. DNA of the CDR3: TGCGCCAGCAGCTTCCTCGATAATTCACCCCTCCACTTT.

This clonotype was counted many times. This rearrangement joins TRBV12-3 or TRBV12-4 to TRBJ1-1; D call uncertain. This CDR3 region has 13 residues. V was shortened by 4 bases and J by 3 bases, with 9 bases between the two germline ends. CDR3 nucleotide sequence: TGTGCCAGCAGTTCAACCAAGTACACTGAAGCTTTCTTT. It yields the protein CASSSTKYTEAFF.

The chain has TRBV28 and TRBJ2-7; D not certain. The CDR3 covers 14 residues. V was trimmed by 7 bases and J by 5 bases, leaving 18 bases between them. In germline, CDR1 is MDHEN, CDR2 SYDVKM. CDR3 residues: CASTSPSLAHEQYF. The CDR3 nucleotides read TGTGCCAGCACCTCCCCCAGTTTGGCCCACGAGCAGTACTTC.

This clonotype was counted ten times or more. CDR3 residues: CSATGTALVHEQFF. DNA of the CDR3: TGCAGTGCCACCGGCACGGCCTTGGTCCATGAGCAGTTCTTC. The chain is built from TRBV20-1 and TRBJ2-1; D uncertain. Germline V gene data show CDR1 as DFQATT and CDR2 as SNEGSKA (reference sequence). The CDR3 is 14 residues long. V lost 6 bases and J 8 bases, leaving 20 bases between the germline ends.

This clonotype was recorded at least ten times. The rearrangement joins TRBV19 to TRBJ2-7; TRBD1 is a possible D gene (5 bases). Germline lookup yields CDR1 LNHDA and CDR2 SQIVND (reference sequence). The CDR3 is made up of 12 amino acids. Trimming removed 4 bases at V and 7 bases at J, with 11 bases between. CDR3 amino acids: CASSRGTREQYF. The CDR3 DNA sequence: TGTGCCAGTAGTAGGGGCACACGTGAGCAGTACTTC.

This clonotype was counted many times. The CDR3 DNA follows: TGTGCCACCAGTTACGGCGGGGGAGAGCAGTACTTC. Translation gives CATSYGGGEQYF. The gene calls are TRBV24-1 and TRBJ2-7; TRBD2 aligns across 7 bases. V lost 6 bases and J lost 7; bases outside the gene matches: 5. In germline, CDR1 is KGHDR, CDR2 SFDVKD. This CDR3 spans 12 amino acids.

This clonotype has at least ten counts. The gene calls are TRBV18 and TRBJ2-2; D is ambiguous. Trimming removed 5 bases at V and 1 base at J, with 8 bases between. Germline assignment: CDR1 KGHSH and CDR2 LQKENI. The CDR3 sequence is 14 residues long. The CDR3 loop is CASSGGKNTGELFF. DNA of the CDR3: TGTGCCAGCTCAGGCGGAAAGAACACCGGGGAGCTGTTTTTT. The full variable domain, in which reference TRBV18 and TRBJ2-2 provide the parts outside the CDR3, is NAGVMQNPRHLVRRRGQEARLRCSPMKGHSHVYWYRQLPEEGLKFMVYLQKENIIDESGMPKERFSAEFPKEGPSILRIQQVVRGDSAAYFCASSGGKNTGELFFGEGSRLTVL.

Ten or more counts support this clonotype. The chain has TRBV5-1 and TRBJ2-3; D unresolved. V gave up 4 bases and J gave up 1 base, with 10 bases separating them. CDR1 is SGHRS and CDR2 is YFSETQ in the germline V gene. This CDR3 spans 14 amino acids. CDR3 nucleotides: TGCGCCAGCAGCCCAGGAGACGGCACAGATACGCAGTATTTT. This sequence encodes CASSPGDGTDTQYF.

This clonotype has at least ten counts. V is TRBV24-1 and J is TRBJ1-2; tentatively, D is TRBD1 (6 bases). Trimming removed 5 bases from V and 1 base from J, with 10 bases in between. The length of the CDR3 is 14 residues. Per germline, CDR1 KGHDR and CDR2 SFDVKD. This CDR3 reads CATSAQGDNYGYTF. Written as DNA, the CDR3 is TGTGCCACCAGTGCACAGGGAGATAACTATGGCTACACCTTC.

At least ten counts were recorded for this clonotype. This chain links TRBV25-1 with TRBJ2-3; D unclear. Trimming left V 1 base short and J 2 bases short, with 19 bases between. The germline CDR1 and CDR2 sequences are MGHDK and SYGVNS. This CDR3 has 18 residues. In nucleotides, the CDR3 is TGTGCCAGCAGTGAATTGGTCCGGCAGAAAATCGACACAGATACGCAGTATTTT. Protein product: CASSELVRQKIDTDTQYF.

In its sample, this clonotype was seen many times. This chain links TRBV12-3 or TRBV12-4 with TRBJ2-7; D remains unclear. V was cut by 5 bases and J by 3 bases, with 11 bases left in between. This CDR3 contains 13 residues. The CDR3 sequence: CASSLETDYEQYF. The DNA of the CDR3 is TGTGCCAGCAGTCTAGAGACGGACTACGAGCAGTACTTC.

This clonotype was recorded at least ten times. In DNA, the CDR3 is TGCAGTGCTAAGTCGGGGCCTAGGGTTAATCAGCCCCAGCATTTT. It is translated as CSAKSGPRVNQPQHF. This chain links TRBV20-1 with TRBJ1-5, with D possibly being TRBD1 (5 bases). CDR1 is DFQATT, CDR2 SNEGSKA, per germline (reference sequence). Trimming shortened V by 4 bases and J by 4 bases, and 17 bases separated the two germline ends. This CDR3 region has 15 residues.

This clonotype turned up a few times. V usage is TRBV6-1 and J usage is TRBJ2-7, with D uncertain. Trimming pared 6 bases from V and 3 bases from J, leaving 12 bases between. The V gene's germline CDR1 is MNHNS and CDR2 SASEGT. This CDR3 is built from 13 residues. CDR3 region: CASRGYGDYEQYF. DNA for the CDR3: TGTGCCAGCAGAGGCTACGGAGACTACGAGCAGTACTTC.

Many counts were recorded for this clonotype. V usage is TRBV12-3 or TRBV12-4 and J usage is TRBJ2-1; D may be TRBD1 or TRBD2 (5 bases each). V lost 7 bases and J 7 bases, leaving 11 bases between the germline ends. CDR3 length: 12 residues. The CDR3 region is CASTPEGNEQFF. The DNA for the CDR3 is TGTGCCAGCACCCCCGAGGGGAATGAGCAGTTCTTC.

The chain recombines TRBV28 with TRBJ2-7, with 14 nucleotides matching TRBD2. Trimming at V came to 6 bases and at J to 7 bases, leaving 5 bases not matched to a gene. Looked up from germline, CDR1 is MDHEN and CDR2 is SYDVKM. CDR3 length equals 14 residues. The CDR3 reads CASRSGLAGDEQYF. In nucleotides, the CDR3 is TGTGCCAGCAGGTCGGGACTAGCGGGAGATGAGCAGTACTTC.

The V call is TRBV7-2, the J call TRBJ2-1; the D call may be TRBD1 or TRBD2 (6 bases each). Germline V gives CDR1 SGHTA, CDR2 FQGNSA. This CDR3 has 14 residues. Trimming removed 5 bases from V and 9 bases from J, with 17 bases in between. DNA of the CDR3: TGTGCCAGCAGCCCTGGGGGCGGGATGATTGAGCAGTTCTTC. Protein sequence: CASSPGGGMIEQFF. Drawing the rest from reference TRBV7-2 and TRBJ2-1, the complete variable domain is GAGVSQSPSNKVTEKGKDVELRCDPISGHTALYWYRQSLGQGLEFLIYFQGNSAPDKSGLPSDRFSAERTGGSVSTLTIQRTQQEDSAVYLCASSPGGGMIEQFFGPGTRLTVL.

This clonotype was seen at least ten times. One base away lies a much larger clone, so this may be a sequencing read error. The rearrangement joins TRBV5-1 to TRBJ2-7; tentatively, D is TRBD1 (5 bases). Germline V gene lookup returns CDR1 SGHRS and CDR2 YFSETQ. This CDR3 region has 12 residues. The V end was cut by 2 bases, the J end by 3 bases, with 6 bases between. The CDR3 nucleotides are TGCGCCAGCAGCTTCGACAGCTACGAGCAGTACTTC. Protein: CASSFDSYEQYF.

This clonotype was seen many times. The chain is built from TRBV5-1 and TRBJ2-3, with D hard to call. With 4 bases removed from V and 4 bases from J, the gap between germline ends came to 25 bases. CDR1 is SGHRS and CDR2 is YFSETQ in the germline V gene. This CDR3 is 18 amino acids long. Here the CDR3 reads CASSKPLLRSQSADTQYF. The CDR3 DNA reads as TGCGCCAGCAGCAAGCCCCTCCTTAGATCCCAGTCGGCAGATACGCAGTATTTT.

This clonotype was observed a few times. CDR3 nucleotide sequence: TGTGCCAGCAACAGGGCGAGCTATGGCTACACCTTC. It yields the protein CASNRASYGYTF. The gene calls are TRBV28 and TRBJ1-2, with D tentatively TRBD1 (6 bases). Germline V gene sequence: CDR1 MDHEN, CDR2 SYDVKM. Trimming pared 7 bases from V and 4 bases from J, leaving 10 bases between. The CDR3 covers 12 residues.

V is TRBV4-1 and J is TRBJ1-3; TRBD1 is a possible D gene (6 bases). The germline V and J ends were trimmed by 0 bases and 8 bases, with 14 bases remaining between them. The CDR3 is 15 residues long. Looked up from germline, CDR1 is MGHRA and CDR2 is YSYEKL. The CDR3 nucleotides read TGCGCCAGCAGCCAAGAAGGACAGTGGGACCACACCATATATTTT. Translation gives CASSQEGQWDHTIYF.

This clonotype was seen many times. The genes are TRBV10-3 and TRBJ2-7; 8 bases are shared with TRBD2. In germline, CDR1 is ENHRY, CDR2 SYGVKD. The CDR3 has 14 amino acids. Germline trimming cut 2 bases from V and 3 bases from J; bases unmatched to any gene: 3. The CDR3 spells CAISEASGFYEQYF. DNA of the CDR3: TGTGCCATCAGTGAGGCTAGCGGGTTCTACGAGCAGTACTTC.